This TCR beta chain was obtained from a study of T cells in localized non-small cell lung cancer (dated by TCRdb to about 2020). Context from the whole study: The study examined T cell repertoires in a few hundred patients with early-stage NSCLC and compared tumors with uninvolved tumor-adjacent lungs. All 220 or so NSCLC patients in the cohort were treatment-naive and had localized lung tumors that were resected. The mean age of the NSCLC patients was about 64 years, with fewer than 150 men and 85 to 110 women. Overall study results and their limits: A median of approximately 50 of the top 100 tumor clones turned up in the paired uninvolved adjacent lung, and fewer than 35 of those clones also ranked among the top 100 of that same adjacent lung. Higher T cell density in blood was associated with longer overall survival, whereas higher clonality in adjacent lung was associated with shorter survival. Because multi-region sequencing of the tumors was not done, intratumor heterogeneity could not be ruled out. Because of the exploratory design, TCR variables were selected using unadjusted p-values without false-discovery rate correction. Uninvolved tumor-adjacent lung showed the highest T cell clonality, higher than tumor, which suggests more focused antigenic responses in the uninvolved tumor-adjacent lung.

At diagnosis, tumor, uninvolved tumor-adjacent lung and peripheral blood were collected and then preserved as a mix of FFPE and fresh-frozen material. Blood samples were analyzed as peripheral blood mononuclear cells for TCR repertoire profiling. The germline V gene supplies CDR1 SNHLY and CDR2 FYNNEI. Trimming at the junction amounts to 6 bases on V and 4 bases on J, and the germline ends lie 15 bases apart. The CDR3 goes from the cysteine to the phenylalanine over 14 residues. The read is trimmed to its CDR3 DNA, 42 bases read in frame from base 1. The immunoSEQ Assay was used to sequence TCR beta CDR3 regions from DNA. Processing in the source paper ran as follows. To compute T cell density, TCR beta template counts were normalized to usable DNA, which was estimated by amplifying housekeeping genes. The preseqR package was used to estimate richness by extrapolating to 400,000 templates for PBMC samples and to 120,000 templates for tissue samples. Clonality was defined as one minus Pielou's evenness. To identify tissue-enriched TCRs, differential abundance testing was run on productive amino-acid clonotypes with a minimum total count of 5 and an alpha of 0.1. The Jaccard Index and the Morisita Overlap Index were used to quantify repertoire overlap between compartments. TCR beta CDR3s were clustered by GLIPH together with public tetramer-defined viral CDR3s, and at least three viral sequences plus V-gene enrichment were required for viral motifs. TCRdb stores this immuneACCESS table with in-frame sequences only. Part of the clones is absent; in the studies checked, under half of the shortfall reflects unresolved V genes, and no reason is known for the rest. The DNA was the basis for D and trimming; V, J and clone size are from that table. This sample comprises tens of thousands of clones, around 90% of them detected only once. The ten largest make up over 12% of the sample.

This clone was seen just once. Its antigen remains unidentified. No base quality values were provided; no much bigger clone lies one nucleotide off. This sequence was found in a man aged 35 to 69 with stage I squamous cell lung carcinoma. The V gene is TRBV2 and the J gene is TRBJ2-5, with TRBD2 as a weak D call on 5 bases. Sequenced material: peripheral blood, taken before any cancer treatment. The DNA is as follows: TGTGCCAGCAGCGTTGAGGGTGGTGGAGAGACCCAGTACTTC. This translates into CASSVEGGGETQYF.